This T cell receptor (beta chain) was identified in a study of tumor-infiltrating lymphocytes in primary liver carcinoma. At the level of the study: Subjects presented with primary liver carcinoma managed by surgical resection. Lesions, classed as T1-T3 N0M0, spanned 4.2 to 10 cm across. General study points: In the absence of sorting, bulk samples left CD4+ and CD8+ repertoires uncompared.

Germline DNA was also extracted, with blood RNA taken from unsorted whole blood. About this clonotype itself: What it recognizes is unknown.

TCR beta cDNA was made from roughly 500 ng total RNA with a constant-region primer. Researchers made the TCR beta libraries by running three nested multiplex PCR rounds with slightly modified ARM-PCR. The study ran its first two PCR rounds for nine to ten cycles each, using TRBV1-TRBV30 forward primers and a C-beta reverse primer. In TCRdb, the multiplex PCR reads were re-called with MiXCR into one record per CDR3 protein. The table records approximately 310,000 distinct CDR3 sequences, roughly two thirds of them present only once. The CDR3 consists of 13 residues. Germline loops: CDR1 SGHNT, CDR2 YYREEE (reference sequence). The V gene lost 4 bases and the J gene lost 4 bases, with 12 bases spanning the gap.

The receptor was isolated from a man aged 35 to 55 with primary liver carcinoma and hepatitis B virus infection. The sample comprised peripheral blood. The rearrangement joins TRBV5-4 to TRBJ2-7; D is perhaps TRBD2 (6 bases). As DNA, the CDR3 is TGTGCCAGCAGCGGCGGGATTTCGTACGAGCAGTACTTC. Translation: CASSGGISYEQYF.